This record concerns one T cell receptor beta chain sequence. Its matching antigen is unknown. The CDR3 is made up of 14 amino acids. V lost 0 bases and J lost 6, with 9 bases in between. Germline V lookup: CDR1 LGHNA, CDR2 YSLEER. This table comes from immunoSEQ multiplex PCR, and its TCRdb copy is limited to in-frame clones, with some not included. The table includes 90,000 to 120,000 clones, roughly 90% detected once. The data were taken from a study of T cell responses to AZD1222 COVID-19 vaccine. The study, taken as a whole, reports: There were vaccine-associated CD4 TCRs across spike, dominant at 160-218 and 743-854. Donors skewed white British and female; clonal diversity was possibly underestimated. The study found Spike-specific TCR breadth and depth rose after two AZD1222 doses.

The chain recombines TRBV4-3 with TRBJ2-1, with a possible D match to TRBD2 (5 bases). The clonotype was recovered from an adult who received the AZD1222 COVID-19 vaccine. This material consisted of peripheral blood, taken 28 days after the second AZD1222 dose. The CDR3 DNA sequence: TGCGCCAGCAGCCAAGATGGGAGCTTCAATGAGCAGTTCTTC. This encodes CASSQDGSFNEQFF.